This is a list of T cell receptor beta chains from one sample in a study of cytomegalovirus exposure and HLA in healthy donors. Only in-frame clones appear in the TCRdb table, and some are missing; sequencing was by immunoSEQ multiplex PCR. The table lists about 200,000 clones, more than 75% of them singletons. The sample taken for sequencing was PBMCs. The origin of the receptors is a woman aged 18-30 years in good health and CMV-seropositive. The conserved cysteine and the conserved F or W are not part of the CDR3 here.

>TRBJ2-7|TRBV5-1
ASSFLFGTSGRDPYEQY
>TRBJ2-3|TRBV18
ASSPYGGTDTQY
>TRBJ1-2|TRBV15
ATLGEGVEGYT
>TRBJ2-7|TRBV27
ASSPYGFDEQY
>TRBJ1-5|TRBV30
AWSDGTGVNQPQH
>TRBJ2-1|TRBV30
AWSLSSGLYNEQF
>TRBJ1-1|TRBV29-1
SVSMNTEAF
>TRBJ2-7|TRBV19
ASSTRGGHYEQY
>TRBJ2-1|TRBV27
ASSLGRGEQF
>TRBJ1-2|TRBV15
ATSRGGGQGYGYT
>TRBJ2-5|TRBV19
ASTGRGLAEDEETQY
>TRBJ1-5|TRBV15
ATSRDRDNQPQH
>TRBJ2-1|TRBV5-1
ASSNHRDSILYNEQF
>TRBJ1-2|TRBV30
AWSEGGNYGYT
>TRBJ2-2|TRBV9
ASSFPPAAGAGAGELF
>TRBJ2-1|TRBV28
ASRASGRARGEQF
>TRBJ1-2|TRBV29-1
SVLTGGSEYGYT